This T cell receptor beta chain was identified during a study of regulatory T cells in long-lasting Graves disease. V was cut by 2 bases and J by 1 base, with 11 bases left in between. Germline V CDR1 and CDR2: GTSNPN, SVGIG (reference sequence). This CDR3 has 14 amino acids. Relying on iRepertoire HTBI primers and Arm-PCR of CDR3 regions, the team built TCR beta libraries. TCRdb used MiXCR to reprocess the multiplex PCR reads, holding one entry per CDR3 protein. The data contain just over 600,000 distinct CDR3 sequences, less than 20% of them singletons. Noted time point: newly diagnosed GD, antithyroid drugs for less than 3 months. Isolated PBMC RNA provided the starting material for the TCR library. The same sample was also used in a study of T cells in Graves' hyperthyroidism and ophthalmopathy.

This chain links TRBV30 with TRBJ1-1; D ambiguous. The starting material was peripheral blood mononuclear cells (PBMCs), obtained at new diagnosis, from a patient treated with antithyroid drugs. This sequence was found in a woman in her 30s with Graves disease. The chain's CDR3 is CAWSTGRTNTEAFF. The CDR3 DNA is TGTGCCTGGAGTACGGGCAGGACGAACACTGAAGCTTTCTTT.